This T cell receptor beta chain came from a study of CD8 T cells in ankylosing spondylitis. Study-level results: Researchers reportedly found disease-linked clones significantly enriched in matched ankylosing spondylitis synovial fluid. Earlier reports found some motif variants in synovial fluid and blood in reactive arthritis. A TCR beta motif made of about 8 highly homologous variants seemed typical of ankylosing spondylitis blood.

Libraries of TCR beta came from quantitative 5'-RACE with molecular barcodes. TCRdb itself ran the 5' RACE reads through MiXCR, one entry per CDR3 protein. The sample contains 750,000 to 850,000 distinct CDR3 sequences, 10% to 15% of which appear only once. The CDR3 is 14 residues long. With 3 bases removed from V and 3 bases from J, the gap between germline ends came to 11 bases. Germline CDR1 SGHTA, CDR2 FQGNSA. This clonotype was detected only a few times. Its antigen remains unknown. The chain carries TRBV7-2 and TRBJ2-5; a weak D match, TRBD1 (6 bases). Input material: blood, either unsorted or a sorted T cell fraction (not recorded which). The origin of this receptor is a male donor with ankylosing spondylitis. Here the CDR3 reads CASSLRGYEETQYF. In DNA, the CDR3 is TGTGCCAGCAGCTTGAGGGGGTATGAAGAGACCCAGTACTTC.